The present T cell receptor (beta chain) was sequenced within a study of response to subunit inactivated influenza vaccine. TCRdb analysed the RT-PCR reads with MiXCR anew, one entry per CDR3 protein. Of around 500,000 distinct CDR3 sequences listed, approximately 10% are singletons. In this sample, this clonotype turned up a few times. Its antigen is not identified. Study-level findings and limits: With each seasonal influenza vaccination, the authors suggested, few new T cells are recruited.

Germline V gene data show CDR1 as SEHNR and CDR2 as FQNEAQ (reference sequence). The CDR3 is 16 amino acids. J lost 10 bases, V lost 0 bases, and 6 bases had no gene match. This TCR derives from a man aged 50 to 59 who received an inactivated influenza vaccine. The specimen was PBMCs from blood, collected 45 days after vaccination. The chain combines TRBV7-9 with TRBJ2-1; 13 positions match TRBD2. The CDR3 coding sequence is TGTGCCAGCAGCTTAGCTGGGACTAGCGGGAACCAAGAGCAGTTCTTC. Protein sequence: CASSLAGTSGNQEQFF.